The next 10 T cell receptor beta chains were all read from a single sample in a study of blood T cells in healthy people across ages. It was with a sample-barcoded 5' primer and a J-beta primer mix that a second PCR of about 6 to 12 cycles was run. TCRdb passed the 5' RACE reads through MiXCR, listing each CDR3 protein once. The table has approximately 1.5 million distinct CDR3 sequences, about 31% seen once. The sequencing sample was made of blood. The receptors here all came from a woman aged 25 to 39 in good health.

The chain recombines TRBV6-5 with TRBJ1-2; unclear D gene. CDR3 size: 12 residues. V gave up 6 bases and J gave up 4 bases, with 9 bases separating them. CDR1 and CDR2 from the germline V gene are MNHEY and SVGAGI. The CDR3 is CASSGVSYGYTF. The CDR3 DNA reads TGTGCCAGCAGCGGGGTCTCCTATGGCTACACCTTC.

The chain is built from TRBV7-9 and TRBJ2-1; TRBD1 or TRBD2 may be the D gene (6 bases each). Germline loops: CDR1 SEHNR, CDR2 FQNEAQ (reference sequence). The length of the CDR3 is 15 residues. The V and J ends lost 1 base and 6 bases respectively, with 13 bases between them. CDR3 amino acids: CASSLVPEGGNEQFF. The CDR3 region has the DNA TGTGCCAGCAGCTTAGTCCCGGAGGGGGGCAATGAGCAGTTCTTC. The full variable domain, rest sourced from reference TRBV7-9 and TRBJ2-1, is DTGVSQNPRHKITKRGQNVTFRCDPISEHNRLYWYRQTLGQGPEFLTYFQNEAQLEKSRLLSDRFSAERPKGSFSTLEIQRTEQGDSAMYLCASSLVPEGGNEQFFGPGTRLTVL.

Note on this clonotype: A read error may explain this, as a much larger clone is one base away. J is TRBJ2-5 and V is TRBV7-6; 8 bases are a match to TRBD1. Germline-derived CDR1 and CDR2 are SGHVS and FNYEAQ. Trimming removed 5 bases from V and 11 bases from J; junction bases left unmatched: 13. This CDR3 spans 14 amino acids. CDR3 in DNA: TGTGCCAGCAGCCCAGGGGGCATGGTACGTGAGCAGTACTTC. Its translation is CASSPGGMVREQYF.

The rearrangement joins TRBV5-1 to TRBJ2-2; D gene ambiguous. Germline values: CDR1 SGHRS, CDR2 YFSETQ. The CDR3 totals 15 residues. Trimming pared 1 base from V and 2 bases from J, leaving 9 bases between. For the CDR3, the DNA is TGCGCCAGCAGCTTGAACAGAGTCAACACCGGGGAGCTGTTTTTT. Encoded protein: CASSLNRVNTGELFF.

This clonotype was seen a handful of times. The chain is built from TRBV20-1 and TRBJ2-7; 7 bases are a match to TRBD1. This CDR3 has 13 amino acids. In germline, CDR1 is DFQATT, CDR2 SNEGSKA (reference sequence). The V and J ends lost 4 bases and 2 bases, in that order; junction bases with no gene match: 5. CDR3 DNA: TGCAGTGCTACCAACAGGGGAACCTACGAGCAGTACTTC. This codes for CSATNRGTYEQYF.

This clonotype was counted only a few times. This chain connects TRBV27 to TRBJ2-1, with 7 bases lining up with TRBD1. The V gene end was trimmed by 4 bases and the J gene end by 8 bases; junction bases not matched to a gene: 8. CDR1 and CDR2 from the germline V gene are MNHEY and SMNVEV (reference sequence). The CDR3 consists of 14 residues. The CDR3, as DNA: TGTGCCAGCAGTTCTCGACAGGGCCGAGATGAGCAGTTCTTC. Translating it yields CASSSRQGRDEQFF.

The chain uses TRBV24-1 and TRBJ2-1; the D is unclear. The CDR3 runs to 14 residues. The germline V gene encodes CDR1 KGHDR and CDR2 SFDVKD. V lost 0 bases and J 4 bases, leaving 6 bases between the germline ends. The CDR3 here is CATSDLNQYNEQFF. For the CDR3, the DNA is TGTGCCACCAGTGATTTGAACCAGTACAATGAGCAGTTCTTC.

This clonotype appeared a few times. At one end the junction does not follow the germline gene, possibly because of a read error. The V call is TRBV7-2, the J call TRBJ2-5, with 7 bases aligning to TRBD2. The CDR3 contains 16 residues. CDR1 is SGHTA, CDR2 FQGNSA, per germline. Written as DNA, the CDR3 is TGTGCCTGCAGCTTAGTTGCGGGGGAGTACCAAGAGACCCAGTACTTC. Its translation is CACSLVAGEYQETQYF.

The chain couples TRBV7-9 to TRBJ2-5; 7 nucleotides agree with TRBD2. J lost 5 bases, V lost 6 bases, and 6 bases had no gene match. Germline V gene lookup returns CDR1 SEHNR and CDR2 FQNEAQ (reference sequence). The CDR3 length is 13 residues. The CDR3 nucleotides are TGTGCCAGCAGGCAAATGGGGGGGGAGACCCAGTACTTC. Its protein product is CASRQMGGETQYF.

The chain recombines TRBV6-6 with TRBJ2-5; 7 nucleotides match TRBD1. Germline V gives CDR1 MNHNY, CDR2 SVGAGI (reference sequence). The CDR3 contains 15 residues. The J segment lost 7 bases and the V segment lost 6 bases, leaving 14 bases of the junction unmatched. This chain's CDR3 is CASSRGQLDEGTQYF. The CDR3 coding sequence is TGTGCCAGCAGCAGGGGACAGCTCGACGAAGGGACCCAGTACTTC.